The clone carrying this T cell receptor beta chain appeared many times. The antigen is unknown. One entry per CDR3 protein, called by TCRdb with MiXCR from the 5' RACE reads. This table has more than 60,000 distinct CDR3 sequences, roughly 5.3% appearing once. The V gene's germline CDR1 is SGHNT and CDR2 YYREEE (reference sequence). Trimming pared 0 bases from V and 4 bases from J, leaving 16 bases between. CDR3 length: 16 amino acids. This sample is part of a study of CD8 T cells in ankylosing spondylitis. Study-wide results and caveats: Significant enrichment of disease-linked clones was reportedly seen in matched ankylosing spondylitis synovial fluid.

The source of this sequence is a male donor with ankylosing spondylitis or in good health (not recorded which). The chain joins TRBV5-4 to TRBJ1-1; TRBD1 might be the D (5 bases). The sequencing input was blood, either unsorted or a sorted T cell fraction (not recorded which). CDR3 coding DNA: TGTGCCAGCAGCTTGGACCCCGGGGGGTATGGCACTGAAGCTTTCTTT. It specifies CASSLDPGGYGTEAFF.